The rows below give T cell receptor beta chains drawn from one sample of a study of cytomegalovirus exposure and HLA in healthy donors. TCRdb keeps only in-frame clones here, not all; method: immunoSEQ multiplex PCR. This table holds more than 85,000 clones, 80% to 85% found once. The sequenced material came from PBMCs. Every receptor here comes from a man aged 30-40 years in good health and CMV-seropositive. Each CDR3 is given with its conserved first and last residue. The order of the fields is V gene, clone size, J gene, D gene, CDR3 protein, CDR3 DNA. A D gene is named only where the DNA matches it firmly. Not all rows give a size; the values are once, few, many and, for expanded clones, a class.

TRBV2	.	TRBJ2-2	.	CASSEVPYGELFF	TGTGCCAGCAGTGAAGTGCCCTACGGGGAGCTGTTTTTT
TRBV10-2	once	TRBJ2-5	TRBD2	CASSYGLAGGLYQETQYF	TGCGCCAGCAGTTATGGACTAGCGGGGGGCCTGTACCAAGAGACCCAGTACTTC
TRBV9	.	TRBJ1-2	TRBD1	CASSVGEGARYGYTF	TGTGCCAGCAGCGTAGGAGAGGGGGCAAGATATGGCTACACCTTC
TRBV7-2	.	TRBJ2-5	.	CASSLVGIGDFQETQYF	TGTGCCAGCAGCTTAGTCGGTATAGGGGACTTCCAAGAGACCCAGTACTTC
TRBV21-1	.	TRBJ2-7	.	CASSDKLMTCLSYEQYF	TGTGCCAGCAGTGATAAACTGATGACTTGCCTCTCCTACGAGCAGTACTTC
TRBV2	.	TRBJ2-1	.	CASMLASLYNEQFF	TGTGCCAGCATGCTGGCTAGCCTTTACAATGAGCAGTTCTTC
TRBV18	.	TRBJ2-5	TRBD1	CASSPWATTGGKETQYF	TGTGCCAGCTCACCCTGGGCCACGACAGGGGGAAAAGAGACCCAGTACTTC
TRBV25-1	.	TRBJ1-6	TRBD1	CASSEGDRVGNSPLHF	TGTGCCAGCAGTGAGGGTGACAGGGTCGGGAATTCACCCCTCCACTTT
TRBV27	.	TRBJ2-1	.	CASSLERGGEQFF	TGTGCCAGCAGTTTGGAGAGGGGGGGTGAGCAGTTCTTC
TRBV10-3	.	TRBJ1-6	.	CAISEQYNSPLHF	TGTGCCATCAGTGAACAGTATAATTCACCCCTCCACTTT
TRBV15	.	TRBJ2-7	TRBD2	CATSIIPPGLAPYEQYF	TGTGCCACCAGCATCATCCCCCCGGGACTAGCGCCTTACGAGCAGTACTTC
TRBV19	.	TRBJ1-5	TRBD1	CASSIVTGDQPQHF	TGTGCCAGTAGTATCGTGACAGGGGATCAGCCCCAGCATTTT